A single sample gave rise to the 20 T cell receptor beta chains below, sequenced in a study of CD8 T cells in cerebrospinal fluid in Alzheimer's disease. TCRdb reprocessed the 10x single-cell sequencing reads and stores each CDR3 protein as one record, lacking DNA. This table lists around 1,000 distinct CDR3 sequences. The sample consisted of cerebrospinal fluid. These receptors were obtained from a human donor in good health.

V usage is TRBV20-1 and J usage is TRBJ2-3; TCRdb's D call of TRBD2 is untestable without DNA. CDR1 and CDR2 from the germline V gene are DFQATT and SNEGSKA (reference sequence). The CDR3 is 14 residues long. Here the CDR3 reads CSAIAGGPADTQYF.

This clonotype registers medium-sized by frequency. The rearrangement uses TRBV20-1 and TRBJ2-3; checking the TCRdb D call of TRBD2 is not possible without DNA. The CDR3 loop spans 16 amino acids. Germline V CDR1 and CDR2: DFQATT, SNEGSKA (reference sequence). The CDR3 sequence is CSANPLAEGGTDTQYF.

Frequency places this clonotype as medium-sized. This chain uses TRBV6-2 or TRBV6-3 with TRBJ1-1. CDR3 length: 15 amino acids. Germline values: CDR1 MNHEY, CDR2 SVGEGT. The chain's CDR3 is CASREGPPLNTEAFF.

Its frequency marks this clonotype as medium-sized. The chain links TRBV20-1 to TRBJ1-1; TCRdb indicates TRBD1, and absent DNA this call remains unverified. Germline V CDR1 and CDR2: DFQATT, SNEGSKA (reference sequence). The CDR3 is 15 amino acids. The CDR3 loop reads CSARDPGAKKTEAFF.

Frequency places this clonotype as medium-sized (0.01 to 0.1%). The chain combines TRBV7-6 with TRBJ1-6. The CDR3 contains 13 residues. Per germline, CDR1 SGHVS and CDR2 FNYEAQ. This CDR3 is CASSLEGYSPLHF.

According to its frequency, this clonotype is medium-sized (0.01 to 0.1%). The V and J genes are TRBV27 and TRBJ1-1; TCRdb's D gene call, TRBD1, goes unchecked for lack of DNA. There are 13 residues in the CDR3. The germline V gene has CDR1 MNHEY and CDR2 SMNVEV (reference sequence). CDR3 amino acids: CASTGTGLSEAFF.

This clonotype counts as medium-sized by frequency. The V gene is TRBV4-1, the J gene TRBJ1-3; with no DNA, the TCRdb D assignment of TRBD1 cannot be verified. The germline V gene has CDR1 MGHRA and CDR2 YSYEKL. This CDR3 contains 15 residues. CDR3 protein: CASSQAPGGGNTIYF.

Measured by frequency, this clonotype is large. This rearrangement joins TRBV7-2 to TRBJ2-1. This CDR3 region has 15 residues. Germline V gene data show CDR1 as SGHTA and CDR2 as FQGNSA. This CDR3 reads CASSLAGISYNEQFF.

This clonotype is medium-sized by frequency. The genes are TRBV5-1 and TRBJ2-2; TCRdb lists TRBD2, though no DNA is available to test this call. Germline V gene sequence: CDR1 SGHRS, CDR2 YFSETQ. The CDR3 loop spans 17 amino acids. The chain's CDR3 is CASSLGLAGTFTGELFF.

This clonotype registers medium-sized by frequency. CDR3: CASSLGGGKGETQYF. J is TRBJ2-5 and V is TRBV3-1; the D call of TRBD1 rests on TCRdb alone, since no DNA is present to check it. Germline-derived CDR1 and CDR2 are LGHDT and YNNKEL (reference sequence). CDR3 size: 15 residues.

This clonotype is classed as large by frequency. The genes are TRBV5-1 and TRBJ2-7; as DNA is missing, the TRBD1 call by TCRdb cannot be tested. Germline CDR1 SGHRS, CDR2 YFSETQ. The CDR3 has 14 amino acids. The CDR3 sequence: CASSPGQGVYEQYF.

V is TRBV20-1 and J is TRBJ1-6. CDR1 DFQATT and CDR2 SNEGSKA come from the germline V gene (reference sequence). CDR3 length: 14 residues. CDR3 in amino acids: CSARSIGSNSPLHF.

By frequency, this clonotype registers medium-sized. V and J are TRBV2 and TRBJ2-2. The CDR3 has 15 amino acids. In germline, CDR1 is SNHLY, CDR2 FYNNEI. This CDR3 reads CASSETSLNTGELFF. Looking up the rest from reference TRBV2 and TRBJ2-2 gives the full variable domain: EPEVTQTPSHQVTQMGQEVILRCVPISNHLYFYWYRQILGQKVEFLVSFYNNEISEKSEIFDDQFSVERPDGSNFTLKIRSTKLEDSAMYFCASSETSLNTGELFFGEGSRLTVL.

By frequency, this clonotype registers medium-sized. This chain joins TRBV7-3 and TRBJ2-1. Germline V gives CDR1 SGHTA, CDR2 FQGTGA. This CDR3 has 14 amino acids. CDR3 protein: CASSLTSRNNEQFF.

This clonotype shows up as medium-sized by frequency. V is TRBV6-2 or TRBV6-3 and J is TRBJ2-5. Germline V gives CDR1 MNHEY, CDR2 SVGEGT. The CDR3 has 14 residues. The CDR3 reads CASSYWPAQETQYF.

By frequency, this clonotype registers medium-sized. V and J are TRBV29-1 and TRBJ1-2. Germline V gene data show CDR1 as SQVTM and CDR2 as ANQGSEA. This CDR3 spans 12 amino acids. This CDR3 is CSVAGTSAGYTF.

Measured by frequency, this clonotype is large (0.1 to 1%). The chain uses TRBV12-3 or TRBV12-4 and TRBJ1-1; TCRdb designates TRBD1, a call that cannot be tested without DNA. This CDR3 comprises 13 residues. CDR3 loop: CASKGVSGTEAFF.

Measured by frequency, this clonotype is medium-sized. The V and J genes are TRBV6-7 and TRBJ2-1; TCRdb's D call of TRBD1 is untestable without DNA. TRBV6-7 falls under the ORF class, with uncertain function. CDR3 length equals 15 residues. The CDR3 region is CASNRRDRDYNEQFF.

Judged by frequency, this clonotype is medium-sized. This sequence joins TRBV19 and TRBJ1-1; TCRdb picks TRBD1, but there is no DNA to check that call. Germline CDR1 reads LNHDA; CDR2 reads SQIVND (reference sequence). The length of the CDR3 is 14 residues. The CDR3 protein is CAAGGDRANTEAFF. Together with reference TRBV19 and TRBJ1-1, the CDR3 gives the full variable domain: DGGITQSPKYLFRKEGQNVTLSCEQNLNHDAMYWYRQDPGQGLRLIYYSQIVNDFQKGDIAEGYSVSREKKESFPLTVTSAQKNPTAFYLCAAGGDRANTEAFFGQGTRLTVV.

According to its frequency, this clonotype is medium-sized (0.01 to 0.1%). The chain combines TRBV19 with TRBJ1-4; TCRdb returns TRBD1, unconfirmable since there is no DNA. The CDR3 loop spans 15 amino acids. Germline values: CDR1 LNHDA, CDR2 SQIVND (reference sequence). CDR3 amino acids: CASKHSGTSNEKLFF.